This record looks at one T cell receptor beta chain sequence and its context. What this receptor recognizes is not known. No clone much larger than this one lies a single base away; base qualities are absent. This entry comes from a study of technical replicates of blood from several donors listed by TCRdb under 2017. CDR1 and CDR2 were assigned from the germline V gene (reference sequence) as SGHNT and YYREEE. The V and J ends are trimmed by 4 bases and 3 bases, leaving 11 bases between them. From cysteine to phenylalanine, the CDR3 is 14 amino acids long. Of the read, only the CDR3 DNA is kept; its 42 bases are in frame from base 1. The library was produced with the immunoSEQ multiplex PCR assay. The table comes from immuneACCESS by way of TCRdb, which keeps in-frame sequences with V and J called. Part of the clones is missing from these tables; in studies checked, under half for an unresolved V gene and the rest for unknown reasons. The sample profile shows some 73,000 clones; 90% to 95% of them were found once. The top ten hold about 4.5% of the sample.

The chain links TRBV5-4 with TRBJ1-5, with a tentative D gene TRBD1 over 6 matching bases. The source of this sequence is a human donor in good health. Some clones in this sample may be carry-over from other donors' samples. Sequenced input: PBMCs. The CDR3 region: CASSLGGSNQPQHF. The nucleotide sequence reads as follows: TGTGCCAGCAGCCTTGGGGGCTCCAATCAGCCCCAGCATTTT. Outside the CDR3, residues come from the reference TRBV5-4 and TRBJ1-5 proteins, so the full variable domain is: ETGVTQSPTHLIKTRGQQVTLRCSSQSGHNTVSWYQQALGQGPQFIFQYYREEENGRGNFPPRFSGLQFPNYSSELNVNALELDDSALYLCASSLGGSNQPQHFGDGTRLSIL.